These T cell receptor beta chains were read from a single sample in a study of OX40 agonist ivuxolimab in advanced cancers. Assay used: immunoSEQ multiplex PCR; TCRdb lists only in-frame clones, some missing. The table shows tens of thousands of clones, with around 77% occurring only once. The starting material was CD4+ or CD8+ T cells sorted from blood, obtained in a trial of the OX40 agonist ivuxolimab. The receptor source for this set is an adult with an advanced solid tumor such as melanoma, head and neck, liver or kidney cancer. CDR3s leave out the opening cysteine and the closing phenylalanine or tryptophan. The order of the fields is V gene, clone size, J gene, CDR3 protein. Not every row has a clone size; where given, it reads once, few, many or a size class.

TRBV29-1,-,TRBJ2-1,SVEGLAGLNEQF
TRBV9,-,TRBJ1-2,ASSLTGSNGYT
TRBV7-8,-,TRBJ1-6,ASSSAGGSPPH
TRBV4-2,-,TRBJ2-1,ASSSRDSEQF
TRBV5-6,-,TRBJ1-3,ASSLWGHHLNTIY
TRBV7-2,-,TRBJ2-3,ASSLAPGGTQY
TRBV6-5,few,TRBJ1-1,ASRSYDRYTEAF
TRBV28,-,TRBJ2-2,ASSLNYQTGELF
TRBV18,-,TRBJ1-1,ASSRGERGEAF
TRBV5-4,few,TRBJ2-5,ASSLGLAGSSHQTQY
TRBV6-5,many,TRBJ1-2,ASSPGGGGGYT
TRBV6-1,-,TRBJ2-1,ATRYENYNEQF
TRBV4-1,medium-sized,TRBJ1-5,ASSQIGVRGNQPQH
TRBV18,-,TRBJ2-3,ASSLGQGATDTQY
TRBV6-1,-,TRBJ2-7,ASSEAPTGYEQY
TRBV13,-,TRBJ2-1,ASSLQIRLAGNNEQF
TRBV7-9,-,TRBJ1-2,ASTLGANYGYT
TRBV6-1,few,TRBJ1-6,ASSGGGLDLGSPLH
TRBV12-5,-,TRBJ2-4,ASGLLHPGDAKNIQY
TRBV21-1,-,TRBJ2-3,ASSKASSRSTDTQY
TRBV14,-,TRBJ2-1,ASSPLGSAYNEQF
TRBV9,-,TRBJ2-1,ASSVVTSGYNEQF
TRBV6-5,-,TRBJ1-5,ASRRAGTSNQPQH
TRBV7-8,-,TRBJ2-3,ASSADRAGDTQY
TRBV11-2,-,TRBJ1-3,ASSSLRDSGRLSGNTIY
TRBV19,-,TRBJ2-1,ASSPTGDYEQF
TRBV11-2,-,TRBJ2-7,ASSKDSRESYEQY
TRBV6-1,-,TRBJ1-5,ASESRAGQPQH
TRBV28,few,TRBJ2-7,ASKRGEFSYEQY
TRBV5-4,-,TRBJ2-1,ASSLARRTAGNEQF
TRBV11-2,-,TRBJ2-5,ASSTSIGAIQETQY
TRBV7-3,few,TRBJ2-3,ASSSTGTSGISDTQY
TRBV4-1,once,TRBJ2-5,ASSRLPGETQY
TRBV15,-,TRBJ2-7,ATSRETGQNSYEQY
TRBV14,-,TRBJ2-4,ASSREGDRGPENIQY
TRBV9,-,TRBJ2-2,ASTFGGRANTGELF
TRBV2,-,TRBJ2-7,ASSGGSSSYEQY
TRBV7-9,-,TRBJ2-7,ASSGLGGGAVEQY
TRBV19,once,TRBJ2-6,ASSIGRGAASGANVLT
TRBV18,-,TRBJ1-5,ASSPSQRQPQH
TRBV7-3,once,TRBJ2-3,ASSPGQQGFTDTQY
TRBV5-1,-,TRBJ2-1,ASSSTEGWGNEQF
TRBV5-1,-,TRBJ2-1,ASSGLAGENNEQF
TRBV18,once,TRBJ1-2,ASSPLTGGDYGYT
TRBV12-5,medium-sized,TRBJ2-7,ASGLARDIGYEQY